A selection of T cell receptor beta chains follows, all from one sample in a study of early T cells in non-severe SARS-CoV-2 infection. A single record per CDR3 protein comes from TCRdb applying MiXCR to the 5' RACE reads. The sample lists some 96,000 distinct CDR3 sequences, about 11% occurring once. The sequencing used whole blood, collected at baseline. The receptors were sampled from an adult who was a healthcare worker with PCR-confirmed SARS-CoV-2 infection or an uninfected control (not recorded which). CDR3s include the opening cysteine and the closing phenylalanine or tryptophan. Fields, in order: D gene, clone size, V gene, J gene, CDR3 DNA, CDR3 protein. A D gene is named only where the DNA matches it firmly. Where a row states a size, it is once, few, many or the class of an expanded clone; other rows omit it.

TRBD2,few,TRBV4-1,TRBJ2-1,TGCGCCAGCAGCCAGACTAGCGGGAGTGTCTATGAGCAGTTCTTC,CASSQTSGSVYEQFF
NA,NA,TRBV21-1,TRBJ2-3,TGTGCCAGCAGCAAAGTCCCCGCGTCCGGGACTGTCGCAGATACGCAGTATTTT,CASSKVPASGTVADTQYF
NA,NA,TRBV20-1,TRBJ2-5,TGCAGCGCCAGCCCGCAGGGAGAGGTCCAAGAGACCCAGTACTTC,CSASPQGEVQETQYF
NA,few,TRBV7-9,TRBJ1-6,TGTGCCAGCAGCTTAGACCAAGGATCACCCCTCCACTTT,CASSLDQGSPLHF
NA,many,TRBV12-3/TRBV12-4,TRBJ2-5,TGTGCCAGCAGCTGGACGGAGCGAGAGACCCAGTACTTC,CASSWTERETQYF
NA,NA,TRBV30,TRBJ2-1,TGTGCCTGGAGTTCACAGAATGAGCAGTTCTTC,CAWSSQNEQFF
NA,NA,TRBV9,TRBJ2-1,TGTGCCAGCAGCGTAACCTATAACAATGAGCAGTTCTTC,CASSVTYNNEQFF
TRBD2,NA,TRBV5-1,TRBJ2-5,TGCGCCAGCAGCAACGAGCGGGAGCACCAAGAGACCCAGTACTTC,CASSNEREHQETQYF
TRBD2,NA,TRBV24-1,TRBJ2-3,TGTGCCACCAGTGATCCAAGAGCGGGGGGGATAGATACGCAGTATTTT,CATSDPRAGGIDTQYF
NA,NA,TRBV10-2,TRBJ2-1,TGCGCCAGCACTGACGGAGCTAGGTCCTACAATGAGCAGTTCTTC,CASTDGARSYNEQFF
NA,NA,TRBV20-1,TRBJ2-7,TGCAGTGCTAGAAGCCCCTACGAGCAGTACTTC,CSARSPYEQYF
NA,NA,TRBV2,TRBJ1-1,TGTGCCAGCAGTCTTGGTGGGCGGCTTGAAGCTTTCTTT,CASSLGGRLEAFF